The clone carrying this T cell receptor beta chain was found many times. The germline V gene encodes CDR1 SGHTA and CDR2 FQGNSA. V gave up 8 bases and J gave up 1 base; unmatched junction bases: 4. This CDR3 contains 14 residues. The data were obtained in a study of T-cell reconstitution after alpha-beta-depleted transplantation in children. Preparing the TCRbeta library involved the use of unique molecular identifiers. TCRdb independently ran MiXCR on the PCR reads; one entry per CDR3 protein. Of fewer than 550,000 distinct CDR3 sequences listed, approximately 11% are singletons. V and J are TRBV7-2 and TRBJ1-3, with TRBD1 identical over 8 bases. The sequencing here drew on PBMCs from the stem cell graft donor, taken from the stem cell graft. The clonotype was recovered from a human donor who donated a stem cell graft to a child with acute myeloid leukemia. CDR3 in amino acids: CASGDRGSGNTIYF. The CDR3, as DNA: TGTGCCAGCGGCGACAGGGGATCTGGAAACACCATATATTTT.